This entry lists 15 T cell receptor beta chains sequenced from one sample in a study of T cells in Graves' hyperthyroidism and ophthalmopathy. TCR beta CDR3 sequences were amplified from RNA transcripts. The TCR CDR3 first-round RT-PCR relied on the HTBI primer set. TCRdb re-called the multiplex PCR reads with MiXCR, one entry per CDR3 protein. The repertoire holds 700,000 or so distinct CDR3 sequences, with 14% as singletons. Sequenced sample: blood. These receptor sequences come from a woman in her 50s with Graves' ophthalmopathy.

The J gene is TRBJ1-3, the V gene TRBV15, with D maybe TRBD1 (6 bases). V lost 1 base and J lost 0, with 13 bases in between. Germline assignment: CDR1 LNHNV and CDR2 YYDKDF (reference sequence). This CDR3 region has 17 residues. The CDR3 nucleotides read TGTGCCACCAGCAGAGGTTTCAGGGGCCACTCTGGAAACACCATATATTTT. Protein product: CATSRGFRGHSGNTIYF.

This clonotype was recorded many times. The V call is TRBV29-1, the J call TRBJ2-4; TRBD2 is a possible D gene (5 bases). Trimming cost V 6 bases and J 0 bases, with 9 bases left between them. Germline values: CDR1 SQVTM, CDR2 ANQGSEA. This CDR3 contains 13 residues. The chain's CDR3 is CSVGLLAKNIQYF. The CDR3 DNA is TGCAGCGTAGGACTCCTAGCCAAAAACATTCAGTACTTC.

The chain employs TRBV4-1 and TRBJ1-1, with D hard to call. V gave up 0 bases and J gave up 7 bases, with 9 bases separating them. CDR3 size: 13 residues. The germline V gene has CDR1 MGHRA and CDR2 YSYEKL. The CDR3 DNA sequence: TGCGCCAGCAGCCAAGAAGCGGCGAGTGAAGCTTTCTTT. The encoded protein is CASSQEAASEAFF.

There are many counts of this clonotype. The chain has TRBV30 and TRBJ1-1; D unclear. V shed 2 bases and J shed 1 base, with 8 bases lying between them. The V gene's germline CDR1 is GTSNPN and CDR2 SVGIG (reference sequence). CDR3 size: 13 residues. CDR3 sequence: CAWSRAKNTEAFF. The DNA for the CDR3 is TGTGCCTGGAGTCGGGCTAAGAACACTGAAGCTTTCTTT.

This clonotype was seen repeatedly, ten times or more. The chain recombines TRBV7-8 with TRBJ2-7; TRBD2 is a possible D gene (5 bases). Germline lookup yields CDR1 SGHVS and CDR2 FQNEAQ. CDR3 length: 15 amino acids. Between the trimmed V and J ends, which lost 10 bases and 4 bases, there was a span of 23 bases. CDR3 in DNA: TGTGCCACCCGGGAAGCTTTGGGGTTGGAGTACGAGCAGTACTTC. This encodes CATREALGLEYEQYF.

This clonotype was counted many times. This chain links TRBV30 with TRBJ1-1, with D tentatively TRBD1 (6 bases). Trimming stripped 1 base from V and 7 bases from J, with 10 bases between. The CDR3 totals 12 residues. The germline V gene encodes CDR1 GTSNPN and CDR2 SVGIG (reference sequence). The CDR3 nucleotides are TGTGCCTGGAGTGGTCTAGGGGGTGAAGCTTTCTTT. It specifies CAWSGLGGEAFF.

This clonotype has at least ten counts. CDR3: CASSLLNDYGYTF. In DNA, the CDR3 is TGTGCCAGCAGTTTACTCAACGACTATGGCTACACCTTC. The genes are TRBV28 and TRBJ1-2; D not certain. Germline CDR1 and CDR2: MDHEN and SYDVKM. Trimming cost V 2 bases and J 3 bases, with 7 bases left between them. This CDR3 is 13 amino acids long.

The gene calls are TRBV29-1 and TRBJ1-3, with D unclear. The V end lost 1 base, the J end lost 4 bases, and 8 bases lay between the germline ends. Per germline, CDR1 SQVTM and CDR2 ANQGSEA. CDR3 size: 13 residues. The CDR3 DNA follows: TGCAGCGTTGAAGGTTTTCTCGGAAACACCATATATTTT. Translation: CSVEGFLGNTIYF.

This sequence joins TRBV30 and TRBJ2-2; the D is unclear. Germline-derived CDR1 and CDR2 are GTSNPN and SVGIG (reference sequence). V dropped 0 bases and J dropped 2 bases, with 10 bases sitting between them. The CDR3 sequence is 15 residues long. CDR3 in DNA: TGTGCCTGGAGTGTTAGTTTCCATAACACCGGGGAGCTGTTTTTT. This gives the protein CAWSVSFHNTGELFF.

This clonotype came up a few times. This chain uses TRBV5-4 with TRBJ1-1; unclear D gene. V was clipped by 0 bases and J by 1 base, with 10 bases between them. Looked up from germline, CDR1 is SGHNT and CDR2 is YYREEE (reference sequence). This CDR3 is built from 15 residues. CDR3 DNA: TGTGCCAGCAGCTTGGACAGAGTATCGAACACTGAAGCTTTCTTT. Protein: CASSLDRVSNTEAFF.

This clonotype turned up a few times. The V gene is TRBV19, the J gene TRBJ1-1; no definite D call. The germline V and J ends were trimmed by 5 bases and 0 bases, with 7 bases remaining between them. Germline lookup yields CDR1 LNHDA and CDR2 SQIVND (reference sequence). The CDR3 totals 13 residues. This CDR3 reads CASSFNLNTEAFF. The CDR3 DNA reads TGTGCCAGTAGTTTTAACCTGAACACTGAAGCTTTCTTT.

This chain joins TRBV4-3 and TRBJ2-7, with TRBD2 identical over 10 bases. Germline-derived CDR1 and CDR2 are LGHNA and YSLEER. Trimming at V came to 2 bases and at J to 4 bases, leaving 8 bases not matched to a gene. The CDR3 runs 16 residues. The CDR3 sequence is CASSQLLASGRYEQYF. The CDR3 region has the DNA TGCGCCAGCAGCCAATTATTGGCTAGCGGGAGATACGAGCAGTACTTC.

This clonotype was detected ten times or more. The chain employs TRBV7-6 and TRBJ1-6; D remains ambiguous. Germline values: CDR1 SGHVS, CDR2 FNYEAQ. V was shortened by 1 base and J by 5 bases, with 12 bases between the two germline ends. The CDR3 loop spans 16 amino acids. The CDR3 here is CASSLGRAENNSPLHF. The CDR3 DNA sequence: TGTGCCAGCAGCTTAGGCCGGGCAGAAAATAATTCACCCCTCCACTTT. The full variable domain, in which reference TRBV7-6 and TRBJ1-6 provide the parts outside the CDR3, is GAGVSQSPRYKVTKRGQDVALRCDPISGHVSLYWYRQALGQGPEFLTYFNYEAQQDKSGLPNDRFSAERPEGSISTLTIQRTEQRDSAMYRCASSLGRAENNSPLHFGNGTRLTVT.

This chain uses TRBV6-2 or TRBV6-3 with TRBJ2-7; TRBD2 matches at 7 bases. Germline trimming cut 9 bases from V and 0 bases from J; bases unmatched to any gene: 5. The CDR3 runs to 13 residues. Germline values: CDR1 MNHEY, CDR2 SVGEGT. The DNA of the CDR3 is TGTGCCAGTGCTGGGAGGGACTCCTACGAGCAGTACTTC. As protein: CASAGRDSYEQYF.

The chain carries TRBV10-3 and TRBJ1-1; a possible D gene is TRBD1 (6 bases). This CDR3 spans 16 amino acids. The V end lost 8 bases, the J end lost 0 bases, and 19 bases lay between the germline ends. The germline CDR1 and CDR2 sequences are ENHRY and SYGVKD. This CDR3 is CAIGRGGNWMNTEAFF. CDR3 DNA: TGTGCCATCGGGAGGGGGGGAAACTGGATGAACACTGAAGCTTTCTTT.